This T cell receptor (beta chain) was retrieved from a study of cytotoxic CD8 clonotypes in ibrutinib-treated CLL. About the study: After median roughly 68 months, around 14 stayed in remission, approximately twelve progressed; responses roughly 24 partial, 2 complete. Per sample, productive templates averaged around 250,000 and productive rearrangements averaged around 100,000.

This clone has a handful of counts. Its antigen is currently unknown. The V end lost 1 base, the J end lost 7 bases, and 8 bases lay between the germline ends. This CDR3 has 13 amino acids. The germline V gene has CDR1 MNHNY and CDR2 SVGAGI (reference sequence). Study-level results: Contraction or stability on treatment characterized the public clonotypes, which were uncommon. Pretreatment clonality was elevated relative to age-matched healthy donors and paralleled circulating CD8+ T-cell counts.

Some clones are missing from TCRdb's copy, which holds only in-frame ones; the method was immunoSEQ multiplex PCR. The table lists hundreds of thousands of clones, 70% of them singletons. This clonotype was obtained from a human donor with chronic lymphocytic leukemia. V is TRBV6-6 and J is TRBJ2-1; D possibly matches TRBD1 or TRBD2 (5 bases each). The material was PBMCs, obtained after 24 months of ibrutinib treatment. The CDR3 spells CASSYWGSNEQFF. Written as DNA, the CDR3 is TGTGCCAGCAGTTACTGGGGGAGTAATGAGCAGTTCTTC.